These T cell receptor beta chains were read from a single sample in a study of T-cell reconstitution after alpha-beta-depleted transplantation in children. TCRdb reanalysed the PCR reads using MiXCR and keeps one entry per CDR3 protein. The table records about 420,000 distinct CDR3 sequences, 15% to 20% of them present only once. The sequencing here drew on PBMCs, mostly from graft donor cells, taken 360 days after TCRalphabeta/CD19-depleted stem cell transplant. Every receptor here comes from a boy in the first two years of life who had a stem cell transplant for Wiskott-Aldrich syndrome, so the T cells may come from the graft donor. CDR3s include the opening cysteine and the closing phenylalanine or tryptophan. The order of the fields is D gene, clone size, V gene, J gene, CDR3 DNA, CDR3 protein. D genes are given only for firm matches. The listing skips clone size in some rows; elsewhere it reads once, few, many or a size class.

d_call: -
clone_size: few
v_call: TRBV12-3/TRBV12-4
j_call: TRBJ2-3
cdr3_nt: TGTGCCAGCAGTTTTATTCCGGGCACAGATACGCAGTATTTT
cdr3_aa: CASSFIPGTDTQYF

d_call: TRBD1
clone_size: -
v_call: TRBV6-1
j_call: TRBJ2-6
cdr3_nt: TGTGCCAGCAGTCCGGGACAGGGGGCGTTTGGGGCCAACGTCCTGACTTTC
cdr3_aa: CASSPGQGAFGANVLTF

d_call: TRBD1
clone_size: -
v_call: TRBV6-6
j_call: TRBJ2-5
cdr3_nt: TGTGCCAGCAGAGGGGGCAGGAGGGAGACCCAGTACTTC
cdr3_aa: CASRGGRRETQYF

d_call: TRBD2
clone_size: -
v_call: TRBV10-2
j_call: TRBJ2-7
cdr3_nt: TGCGCCAGCAGCCGACTAGCGGAAAACTACGAGCAGTACTTC
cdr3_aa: CASSRLAENYEQYF

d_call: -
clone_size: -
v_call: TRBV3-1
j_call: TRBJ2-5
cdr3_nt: TGTGCCAGCAGCCCCCTCGCGGGCTGGGGGAAAGAGACCCAGTACTTC
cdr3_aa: CASSPLAGWGKETQYF

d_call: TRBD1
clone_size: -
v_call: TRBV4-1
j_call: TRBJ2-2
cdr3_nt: TGCGCCAGCAGCCGAAGATCGGGGACAGGGAACACCGGGGAGCTGTTTTTT
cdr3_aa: CASSRRSGTGNTGELFF

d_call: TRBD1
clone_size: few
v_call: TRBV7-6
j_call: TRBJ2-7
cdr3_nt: TGTGCCAGCAGCTCCTCAGGGGGTGGGACACTGTACTTC
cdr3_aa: CASSSSGGGTLYF

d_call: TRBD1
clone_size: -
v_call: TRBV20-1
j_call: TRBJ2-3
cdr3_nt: TGCAGTGTCCCGGGACAGGGACGGGATACGCAGTATTTT
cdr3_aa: CSVPGQGRDTQYF

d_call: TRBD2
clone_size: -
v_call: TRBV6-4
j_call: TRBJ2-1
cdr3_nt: TGTGCCAGCAGTGGACTAGCGGGAGGGCATACAAGGGTCTACAATGAGCAGTTCTTC
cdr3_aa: CASSGLAGGHTRVYNEQFF

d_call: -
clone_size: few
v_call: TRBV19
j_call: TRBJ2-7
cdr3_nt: TGTGCCAGTAGTATACGACATGCTAACTACGAGCAGTACTTC
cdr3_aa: CASSIRHANYEQYF

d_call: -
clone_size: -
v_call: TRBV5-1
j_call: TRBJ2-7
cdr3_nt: TGCGCCAGCAGCCCGAGGACAGTACCCTACGAGCAGTACTTC
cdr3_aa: CASSPRTVPYEQYF

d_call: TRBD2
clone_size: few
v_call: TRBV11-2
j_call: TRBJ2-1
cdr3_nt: TGTGCCAGCAGCTTAGTGAGGGCTAGCGGACACTTGCTTGCCTACAATGAGCAGTTCTTC
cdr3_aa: CASSLVRASGHLLAYNEQFF

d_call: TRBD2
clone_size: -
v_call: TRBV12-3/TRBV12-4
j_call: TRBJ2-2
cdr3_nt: TGTGCCAGCAGTTTATCTAGCGGGGGCACCGGGGAGCTGTTTTTT
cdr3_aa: CASSLSSGGTGELFF

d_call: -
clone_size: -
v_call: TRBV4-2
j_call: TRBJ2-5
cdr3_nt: TGTGCCAGCAGCCAGCGGGGCAAAGAGACCCAGTACTTC
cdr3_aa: CASSQRGKETQYF

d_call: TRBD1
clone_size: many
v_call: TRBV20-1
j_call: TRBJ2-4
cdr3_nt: TGCAGTGCTTTCTTGACAGGGAGTAAAAACATTCAGTACTTC
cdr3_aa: CSAFLTGSKNIQYF

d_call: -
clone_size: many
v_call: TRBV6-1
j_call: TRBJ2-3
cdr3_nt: TGTGCCAGCAGTGCCCGGGACGGCCGAATCACAGATACGCAGTATTTT
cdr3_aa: CASSARDGRITDTQYF

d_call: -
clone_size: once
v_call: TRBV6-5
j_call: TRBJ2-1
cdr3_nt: TGTGCCAGCAGTTACTCGAAGGGTTCCCCTTACAATGAGCAGTTCTTC
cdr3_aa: CASSYSKGSPYNEQFF

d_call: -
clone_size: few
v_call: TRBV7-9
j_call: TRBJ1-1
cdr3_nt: TGTGCCAGCAGCTTATTGGTCGGGGCCATGAACACTGAAGCTTTCTTT
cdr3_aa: CASSLLVGAMNTEAFF

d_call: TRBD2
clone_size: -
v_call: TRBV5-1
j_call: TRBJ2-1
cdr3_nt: TGCGCCAGCAGCTTACCGACTAGCGGGGGGTTCGATGAGCAGTTCTTC
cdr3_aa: CASSLPTSGGFDEQFF

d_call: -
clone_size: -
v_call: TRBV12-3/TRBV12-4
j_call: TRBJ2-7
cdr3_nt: TGTGCCAGCAGTCCACCAAGCCCGACGGGGAACGAGCAGTACTTC
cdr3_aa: CASSPPSPTGNEQYF

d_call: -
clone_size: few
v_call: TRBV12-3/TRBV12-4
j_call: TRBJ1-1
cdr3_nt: TGTGCCAGCAGTTTAGCGAGACCCCTGGGGAACACTGAAGCTTTCTTT
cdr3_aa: CASSLARPLGNTEAFF

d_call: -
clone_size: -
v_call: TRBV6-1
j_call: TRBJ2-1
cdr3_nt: TGTGCCAGCAGTGTATCAGGGAGGCAGTTCTTC
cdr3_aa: CASSVSGRQFF

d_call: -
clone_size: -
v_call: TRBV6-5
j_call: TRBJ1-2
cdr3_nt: TGTGCCAGCAGTTTCTCGTCCTACTATGGCTACACCTTC
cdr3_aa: CASSFSSYYGYTF

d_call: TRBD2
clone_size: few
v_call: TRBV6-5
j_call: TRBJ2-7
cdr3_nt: TGTGCCAGCAGTTACTGGGGACTAGCGGGTGCCTACGAGCAGTACTTC
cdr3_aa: CASSYWGLAGAYEQYF

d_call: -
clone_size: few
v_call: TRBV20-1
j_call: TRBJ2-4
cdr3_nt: TGCAGTGCTAGGGTATTGGGGGTAGCCAAAAACATTCAGTACTTC
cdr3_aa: CSARVLGVAKNIQYF

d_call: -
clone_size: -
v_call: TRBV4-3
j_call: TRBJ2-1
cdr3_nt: TGCGCCAGCAGCCAAGTGTTAGCGGCATCTTACAATGAGCAGTTCTTC
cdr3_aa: CASSQVLAASYNEQFF

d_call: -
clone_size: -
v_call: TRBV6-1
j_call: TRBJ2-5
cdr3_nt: TGTGCCAGCAGTGCGGGACTTCTACAAGAGACCCAGTACTTC
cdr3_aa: CASSAGLLQETQYF

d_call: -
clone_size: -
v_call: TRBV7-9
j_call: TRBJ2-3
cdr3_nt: TGTGCCAGCAGCTTGGACACTAGTAAAGATACGCAGTATTTT
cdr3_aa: CASSLDTSKDTQYF

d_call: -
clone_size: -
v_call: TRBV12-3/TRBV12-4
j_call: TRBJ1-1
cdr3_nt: TGTGCCAGTAAAGGCTGGGGCACTGAAGCTTTCTTT
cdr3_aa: CASKGWGTEAFF

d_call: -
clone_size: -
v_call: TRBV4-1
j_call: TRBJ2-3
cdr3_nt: TGCGCCAGCAGCCAAGTCCAGGGGGGGACAGATACGCAGTATTTT
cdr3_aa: CASSQVQGGTDTQYF

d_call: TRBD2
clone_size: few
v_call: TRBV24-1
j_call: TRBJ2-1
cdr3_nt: TGTGCCACCAGTGATTTCAGCGGGATACGTAATGAGCAGTTCTTC
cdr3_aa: CATSDFSGIRNEQFF

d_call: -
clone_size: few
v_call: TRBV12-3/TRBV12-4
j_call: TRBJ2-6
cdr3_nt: TGTGCCAGCAGTTTGTGGGGGGACGGGGCCAACGTCCTGACTTTC
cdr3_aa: CASSLWGDGANVLTF

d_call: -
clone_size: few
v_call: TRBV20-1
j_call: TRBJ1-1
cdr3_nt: TGCAGTGCTAGGGACCTTCTAAGGCCTGAAGCTTTCTTT
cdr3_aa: CSARDLLRPEAFF

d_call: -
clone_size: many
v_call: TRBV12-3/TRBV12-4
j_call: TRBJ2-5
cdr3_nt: TGTGCCAGCAGTTTATCGCCATCGGAGACCCAGTACTTC
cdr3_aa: CASSLSPSETQYF

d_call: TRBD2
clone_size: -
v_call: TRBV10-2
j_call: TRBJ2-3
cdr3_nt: TGCGCCAGCAGTGAGGTGGGACTAGCGGGGAGCACAGATACGCAGTATTTT
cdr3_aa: CASSEVGLAGSTDTQYF

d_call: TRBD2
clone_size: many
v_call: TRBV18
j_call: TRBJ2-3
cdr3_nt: TGTGCCAGCTCATCCCCGGGACTAGGAGGAGATACGCAGTATTTT
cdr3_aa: CASSSPGLGGDTQYF

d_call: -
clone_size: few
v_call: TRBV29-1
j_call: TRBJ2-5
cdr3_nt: TGCAGCGTTGAAGATCAGGCAGGCCAAGAGACCCAGTACTTC
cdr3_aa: CSVEDQAGQETQYF

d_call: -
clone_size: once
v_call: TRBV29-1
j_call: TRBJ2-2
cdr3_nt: TGCAGCGTTTTGGACAGATCGAACACCGGGGAGCTGTTTTTT
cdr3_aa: CSVLDRSNTGELFF

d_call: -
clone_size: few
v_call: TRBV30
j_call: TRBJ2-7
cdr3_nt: TGTGCCTGGAGTATTGGACACAGTCTTAACTACGAGCAGTACTTC
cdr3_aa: CAWSIGHSLNYEQYF

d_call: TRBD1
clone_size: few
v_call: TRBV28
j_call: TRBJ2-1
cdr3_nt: TGTGCCAGCAGGGGGGCGGACAGGAGCTCCTACAATGAGCAGTTCTTC
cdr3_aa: CASRGADRSSYNEQFF

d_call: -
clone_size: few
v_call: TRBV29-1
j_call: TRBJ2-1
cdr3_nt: TGCAGCGTTGAACGACAGCTCTCCTACAATGAGCAGTTCTTC
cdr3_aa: CSVERQLSYNEQFF

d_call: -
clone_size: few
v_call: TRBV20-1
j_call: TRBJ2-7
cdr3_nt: TGCAGTACGACAGTGGGGGTTCCCTCCTACGAGCAGTACTTC
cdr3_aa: CSTTVGVPSYEQYF

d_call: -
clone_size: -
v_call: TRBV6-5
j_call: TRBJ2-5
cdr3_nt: TGTGCCAGCAGTTGGACTAGGGGGGGGGAGACCCAGTACTTC
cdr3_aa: CASSWTRGGETQYF